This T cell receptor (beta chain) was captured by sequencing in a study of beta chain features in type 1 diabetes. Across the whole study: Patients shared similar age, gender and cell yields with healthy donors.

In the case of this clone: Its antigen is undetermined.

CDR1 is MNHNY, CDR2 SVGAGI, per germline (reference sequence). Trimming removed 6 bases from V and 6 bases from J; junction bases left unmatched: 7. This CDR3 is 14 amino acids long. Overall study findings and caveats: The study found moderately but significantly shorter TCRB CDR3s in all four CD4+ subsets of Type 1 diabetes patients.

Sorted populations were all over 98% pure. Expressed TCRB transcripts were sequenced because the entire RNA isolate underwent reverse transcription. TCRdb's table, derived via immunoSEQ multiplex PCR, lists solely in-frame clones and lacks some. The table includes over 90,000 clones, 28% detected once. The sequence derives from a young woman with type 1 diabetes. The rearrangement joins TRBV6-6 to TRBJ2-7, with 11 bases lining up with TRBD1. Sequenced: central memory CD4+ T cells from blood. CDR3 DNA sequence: TGTGCCAGCAGCCTCGGGACAGGGGGGGCCGAGCAGTACTTC. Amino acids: CASSLGTGGAEQYF.